This T cell receptor beta chain was found in a study of shared clonotypes between healthy human individuals (dated by TCRdb to the early 2020s). For context, the study as a whole: The cohort comprised two women and a few men aged 18 to 49 years. Per donor, three plates each were used for CD4 naive and CD4 memory, two for CD8 naive, and one for CD8 memory. Blood TCR repertoires of four to six healthy adults were deeply sequenced to estimate repertoire size and the extent of clonotype sharing between individuals. Libraries were prepared and TCR repertoires were sequenced by different laboratories using diverse techniques, in order to increase sequencing depth and limit assay-specific biases. Between about 0.85 and 9.5 billion PBMCs per donor were obtained by leukapheresis.

A note on this clone: Its recognized antigen is unknown. The sample holds no much larger clone one base away, and base qualities are not on file.

CD8 naive samples were obtained by positive selection for CCR7 among CD45RO-negative cells, yielding a CD45RA+CCR7+ population from which TemRA cells were excluded. The donors were healthy, HIV-negative adults with no recently reported acute infections or vaccinations. Every donor was a Caucasian adult living in Nashville, Tennessee, USA. Blood was collected by leukapheresis, and PBMCs were isolated by Ficoll-Histopaque density gradient centrifugation and then cryopreserved in liquid nitrogen vapor phase. Analytical flow cytometry was used to check the purity and quantity of each magnetically sorted T cell population. Genomic DNA was isolated from every sorted fraction and measured by UV absorbance on a Nanodrop 2000c. General study outcomes and caveats: Because the study included only a small number of donors, the genetic and exposure-history diversity represented was limited. Clonotypes shared by all four sorted-subset donors showed higher generation probabilities than non-shared clonotypes. Sampling was limited to blood, and TCR repertoires in tissue likely differ from TCR repertoires in blood. Sharing across several donors was observed for around 5% of naive CD4, 3% to 4% of naive CD8, 2% to 2.5% of memory CD4, and about 0.4% of memory CD8 clonotypes. Based on pairwise subsampling, the degree of clonotype sharing among donors was expected to be affected by sequencing depth. Estimated clonotype richness was generally larger for naive than for memory subsets. Rarefaction of sorted-subset datasets indicated incomplete sequencing despite the large sequencing depth.

Including cysteine and phenylalanine, the CDR3 has 11 amino acids. Just the 33-base CDR3 DNA is kept, in frame starting at base 1. V was cut back by 11 bases and J by 8 bases, leaving a gap of 12 bases between them. CDR1 and CDR2 (SGHTA, FQGNSA) derive from the germline V gene. Using the deep immunoSEQ assay, TCR CDR3 regions were amplified from genomic DNA by multiplex PCR. Extracted genomic DNA from each cell subset was spread evenly across all wells of several immunoSEQ 96-well plates, with each plate serving as a replicate. For sorted subsets, around 200 ng genomic DNA, equal to 30,000 or so T cell genomes, was loaded into each replicate PCR. The purified libraries were quantified using a Qubit 3.0 fluorometer, sized with a Bioanalyzer 2100, and then quantified again using the KAPA Library Quantification kit. A separate single-read 150-cycle Illumina NextSeq 550 flow cell was used to sequence each immunoSEQ 96-well plate. Concerning the study's data processing: Because only junctional sequences without quality scores were contained in the immunoSEQ output, filtering matching that applied to full-length reads could not be performed. To assign V/J genes and CDR3, sequences were annotated using PyIR, a Python wrapper for IgBLAST v1.9, with IMGT germline references. Reads were filtered out if the reads had weak V/J assignments (E-value above 1e-6), no CDR3, stop codons, out-of-frame junctions, or ambiguous translated residues. V3J clonotypes were defined by identical inferred V gene, J gene, and CDR3 amino acid sequence. Percentage overlap between repertoires was computed as shared unique clonotypes divided by the size of the smaller repertoire. RTK rarefaction, the Chao1 estimator, and Recon v2.1 estimates of unobserved clonotypes were used to assess repertoire richness. Generation probabilities were computed with OLGA for all TCRbeta clonotypes obtained by the gDNA method from a few donors. TCRdb stores this immuneACCESS table with in-frame sequences only. Part of the clones is absent; in the studies checked, under half of the shortfall reflects unresolved V genes, and no reason is known for the rest. That table supplies the V and J calls and clone size; D and trimming were determined from the DNA. The sample contains 1.5 million to 2.5 million clones, approximately 94% of them found a single time. The ten largest clones represent around 1.2% of the sample.

Sequencing was performed on naive CD8+ T cells sorted from blood. This specimen's cell subset or site label, per the study, means: CD45RA+CCR7+. The chain is made from TRBV7-2 and TRBJ2-2; TRBD2 might be the D gene, on 6 matching bases. The receptor was derived from a man between 18 and 29 years old in good health. The nucleotide sequence is given as TGTGCCGCGGGACCGGGGGGGGAGCTGTTTTTT. Its protein product is CAAGPGGELFF.